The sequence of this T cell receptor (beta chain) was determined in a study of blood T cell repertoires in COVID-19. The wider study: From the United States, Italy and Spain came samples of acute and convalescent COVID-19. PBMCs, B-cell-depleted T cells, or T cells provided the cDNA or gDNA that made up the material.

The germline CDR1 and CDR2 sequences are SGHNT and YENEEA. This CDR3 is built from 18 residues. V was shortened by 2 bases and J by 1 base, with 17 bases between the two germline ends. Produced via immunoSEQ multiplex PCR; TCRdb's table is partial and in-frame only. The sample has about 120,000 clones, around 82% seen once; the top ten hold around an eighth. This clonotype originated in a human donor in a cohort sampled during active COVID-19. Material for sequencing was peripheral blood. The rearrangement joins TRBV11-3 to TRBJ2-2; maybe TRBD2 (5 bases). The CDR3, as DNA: TGTGCCAGCAGCTTATCTGCTATGGGAGACAAGAACACCGGGGAGCTGTTTTTT. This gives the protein CASSLSAMGDKNTGELFF.